The entry below gives a single T cell receptor beta chain sequence along with its context. The data originate from a study of blood T cell repertoires in COVID-19. Using immunoSEQ multiplex PCR, the repertoire was profiled, and TCRdb retains in-frame clones only, with some absent. The sample holds roughly 99,000 clones, over 60% seen once. CDR1 is MRHNA and CDR2 is SNTAGT in the germline V gene. Deletions cut 3 bases from V and 8 bases from J, with 11 bases between. The CDR3 runs to 13 residues. The genes are TRBV6-4 and TRBJ2-1; tentatively, D is TRBD2 (5 bases). This TCR derives from a man between 65 and 80 years old with acute or convalescent COVID-19. Specimen: peripheral blood. This CDR3 is CASSDEGSDEQFF. DNA for the CDR3: TGTGCCAGCAGTGATGAGGGATCCGATGAGCAGTTCTTC.